These T cell receptor beta chains were read from a single sample in a study of CD8 T cells in Susac syndrome. TCRdb passed the immunoSEQ multiplex PCR reads through MiXCR, listing each CDR3 protein once. This table has 55,000 to 70,000 distinct CDR3 sequences, around 95% appearing once. Input material: CD8+ T cells from PBMCs. The receptors here all came from a human donor in good health. Each CDR3 is given with its conserved first and last residue. The order of the fields is CDR3 DNA, CDR3 protein, CDR3 length, V gene, J gene, clone size, D gene. D genes are given only for firm matches. Only part of the rows carry a size: once, few, many, or a class if the clone is expanded.

TGTGCCAGCAGCTTAGAGAACACCATATATTTT	CASSLENTIYF	11	TRBV13	TRBJ1-3	.	.
TGTGCCAGCAGCCAGACAGGGGGAGGCGGCTACACCTTC	CASSQTGGGGYTF	13	TRBV7-2	TRBJ1-2	once	TRBD1
TGTGCCAGCAGCCGCCTTCGAGATACGCAGTATTTT	CASSRLRDTQYF	12	TRBV5-4	TRBJ2-3	.	.
TGTGCCAGCAGCCGCGGACAGGCGGGCGAGCAGTACTTC	CASSRGQAGEQYF	13	TRBV4-2	TRBJ2-7	.	TRBD1
TGTGCCAGTAGTATGTCCCAGGGGACGGAAGCTTTCTTT	CASSMSQGTEAFF	13	TRBV19	TRBJ1-1	.	.
TGTGCCAGCACCAGACAGGGTGTTGGCTATGGCTACACCTTC	CASTRQGVGYGYTF	14	TRBV7-9	TRBJ1-2	.	TRBD1
TGCGCCAGCACCCTTCGGACAGGCGGCACCGGGGAGCTGTTTTTT	CASTLRTGGTGELFF	15	TRBV4-1	TRBJ2-2	.	TRBD1
TGTGCCAGCACAGAGTGGGGCAATGAGCAGTTCTTC	CASTEWGNEQFF	12	TRBV6-1	TRBJ2-1	.	.
TGTGCCAGCAGCTTAGAGGACAGCAAAAACATTCAGTACTTC	CASSLEDSKNIQYF	14	TRBV7-9	TRBJ2-4	.	.
TGTGCCAGCATCGGAAGGGACGGGGCAGGGAATCAGCCCCAGCATTTT	CASIGRDGAGNQPQHF	16	TRBV2	TRBJ1-5	.	.
TGTGCCAGCAGCTTAGCGTCGGACAGGCAACTCTATGGCTACACCTTC	CASSLASDRQLYGYTF	16	TRBV7-8	TRBJ1-2	.	TRBD1
TGTGCCAGCAGCCCTAGCGGGTCTAGCACAGATACGCAGTATTTT	CASSPSGSSTDTQYF	15	TRBV7-9	TRBJ2-3	once	TRBD2
TGTGCCAGCAGCTTAACGGGGGGATTAGGGGAGACCCAGTACTTC	CASSLTGGLGETQYF	15	TRBV7-3	TRBJ2-5	.	.
TGTGCCAGCGGCAGAGTGGGCTCCTATAATTCACCCCTCCACTTT	CASGRVGSYNSPLHF	15	TRBV7-8	TRBJ1-6	.	.
TGTGCCAGCAGCTCCGGGACAGGGAAGGCCGAGCAGTACTTC	CASSSGTGKAEQYF	14	TRBV13	TRBJ2-7	.	TRBD1
TGTGCCAGCAGCATCAGGACAGACCAAGAGACCCAGTACTTC	CASSIRTDQETQYF	14	TRBV13	TRBJ2-5	.	.
TGTGCCAGCAGTGGCGACCCTAATGAAAAACTGTTTTTT	CASSGDPNEKLFF	13	TRBV12-3/TRBV12-4	TRBJ1-4	.	.
TGCGCCAGCAGCCAGAGGGGGGATCAGCCCCAGCATTTT	CASSQRGDQPQHF	13	TRBV4-1	TRBJ1-5	once	.
TGCGCCAGCAGCGGAACAAGCTACGAGCAGTACTTC	CASSGTSYEQYF	12	TRBV5-1	TRBJ2-7	.	.
TGTGCCAGCAATGGTGACCTTACCCCCGGGGAGCTGTTTTTT	CASNGDLTPGELFF	14	TRBV14	TRBJ2-2	once	.
TGTGCCATCAGTGAAGTCGAGTTTACCTACGAGCAGTACTTC	CAISEVEFTYEQYF	14	TRBV10-3	TRBJ2-7	.	.
TGCGCCAGCAGCCAAGATACAGGGTCCAATTCACCCCTCCACTTT	CASSQDTGSNSPLHF	15	TRBV4-3	TRBJ1-6	.	.
TGTGCCAGCAGTTTCCTAAAGGGGGCAACGGAGACCCAGTACTTC	CASSFLKGATETQYF	15	TRBV28	TRBJ2-5	.	TRBD1
TGTGCCAGCTCACCAAAAGCTCAGGCCGGGAAACAAGAGACCCAGTACTTC	CASSPKAQAGKQETQYF	17	TRBV18	TRBJ2-5	.	.
TGTGCCTGGTCTGGGCTAGCGGGGGCCAATGAGCAGTTCTTC	CAWSGLAGANEQFF	14	TRBV30	TRBJ2-1	.	TRBD2
TGTGCCAGCAGTTTGTTCCTTTTGGGACAGGGGCATTCACCCCTCCACTTT	CASSLFLLGQGHSPLHF	17	TRBV28	TRBJ1-6	.	TRBD1
TGTGCCAGCAGCATGGGAGGGGGCACAGATACGCAGTATTTT	CASSMGGGTDTQYF	14	TRBV7-9	TRBJ2-3	.	TRBD2
TGCAGCAAAAACGGGGGCCCTGAGGGGGAGACCCAGTACTTC	CSKNGGPEGETQYF	14	TRBV29-1	TRBJ2-5	.	.
TGTGCCAGCAGCTTGGCCCCTTGGGGAAACACTGAAGCTTTCTTT	CASSLAPWGNTEAFF	15	TRBV5-4	TRBJ1-1	.	.
TGTGCCAGCAGCCCAACATCGGTAGAAGAAAAACTGTTTTTT	CASSPTSVEEKLFF	14	TRBV13	TRBJ1-4	.	.
TGTGCCAGCAGTCCGACTAGCGGGGGGGTGGACATTCAGTACTTC	CASSPTSGGVDIQYF	15	TRBV12-3/TRBV12-4	TRBJ2-4	.	TRBD2
TGTGCCAGCAGCGTAGGGACCTCAGTCAGGTCAGATACGCAGTATTTT	CASSVGTSVRSDTQYF	16	TRBV9	TRBJ2-3	.	.
TGTGCCAGCAGCTTGCCGGGACTTGGCCAGCCCCAGCATTTT	CASSLPGLGQPQHF	14	TRBV7-9	TRBJ1-5	once	.
TGCGCCAGCAGCCAATATCCGGGACAGGGCCATCTAGGAGCCCAGCATTTT	CASSQYPGQGHLGAQHF	17	TRBV4-1	TRBJ1-5	.	TRBD1
TGTGCCAGCAGTTTACGGTCTAGCGGCCAAGAGACCCAGTACTTC	CASSLRSSGQETQYF	15	TRBV28	TRBJ2-5	.	TRBD2
TGTGCCAGCAGCGTAGAAATGCTAGCGGGGGTCCGCAATGAGCAGTTCTTC	CASSVEMLAGVRNEQFF	17	TRBV9	TRBJ2-1	.	TRBD2
TGCAGCGTTGAAGAGGAAGACACGTGGGCAGATACGCAGTATTTT	CSVEEEDTWADTQYF	15	TRBV29-1	TRBJ2-3	.	.
TGTGCCAGCAGCCCACCGGGACCCCCTGAAGCTTTCTTT	CASSPPGPPEAFF	13	TRBV13	TRBJ1-1	.	.
TGTGCCAGCAGCCGATACCGGACCTCCGCCGAGACCCAGTACTTC	CASSRYRTSAETQYF	15	TRBV14	TRBJ2-5	.	.
TGTGCCAGCAGCTTAGCGTCTCTGACCTACAATGAGCAGTTCTTC	CASSLASLTYNEQFF	15	TRBV7-9	TRBJ2-1	.	.
TGTGCCAGCAGCCCCCGACCGGGGGTTCTCGAGCAGTACTTC	CASSPRPGVLEQYF	14	TRBV3-1	TRBJ2-7	.	.
TGTGCCAGCAGCGATCCTTTCGCGAACACCGGGGAGCTGTTTTTT	CASSDPFANTGELFF	15	TRBV7-9	TRBJ2-2	.	.
TGTGCCAGCTCACAGACTCCGGGACAGGGGGTGAACACTGAAGCTTTCTTT	CASSQTPGQGVNTEAFF	17	TRBV18	TRBJ1-1	.	TRBD1
TGTGCCAGCAGCGATTTCTATGGCTACACCTTC	CASSDFYGYTF	11	TRBV9	TRBJ1-2	.	.
TGTGCCAGCAGTCCGATGACTAGCGGGGACCACGAGCAGTACTTC	CASSPMTSGDHEQYF	15	TRBV5-4	TRBJ2-7	.	TRBD2
TGTGCCAGCAGCCAAGATCGGGAAGGCGGCGGGGAGCTGTTTTTT	CASSQDREGGGELFF	15	TRBV3-1	TRBJ2-2	once	.
TGCGCCAGCAGCTTCCAACATGGGAGTGCCGGGGAGCTGTTTTTT	CASSFQHGSAGELFF	15	TRBV5-1	TRBJ2-2	.	.
TGTGCCAGCAGACTAGCGCCTAGCGGGGGCCAAGAGACCCAGTACTTC	CASRLAPSGGQETQYF	16	TRBV7-2	TRBJ2-5	.	TRBD2
TGCAGCGTTGAACTAGAGGACAGGGTAACCGGGGAGCTGTTTTTT	CSVELEDRVTGELFF	15	TRBV29-1	TRBJ2-2	.	TRBD1
TGTGCCAGCAGCTTAAACGGCCTCACTGAAGCTTTCTTT	CASSLNGLTEAFF	13	TRBV7-3	TRBJ1-1	.	.
TGCAGTGCCCGGACCGGGGAATACTACGAGCAGTACTTC	CSARTGEYYEQYF	13	TRBV20-1	TRBJ2-7	.	.
TGTGCCAGCAGTCCCGGGACAGGGGCCTACGAGCAGTACTTC	CASSPGTGAYEQYF	14	TRBV12-3/TRBV12-4	TRBJ2-7	.	TRBD1
TGCAGTGCTAGAGAAGGGAGGGGCGAGACCCAGTACTTC	CSAREGRGETQYF	13	TRBV20-1	TRBJ2-5	once	TRBD2
TGTGCCAGCAGCTTGTTACGGGGCGGGGAGCTGTTTTTT	CASSLLRGGELFF	13	TRBV5-6	TRBJ2-2	.	.
TGTGCCAGCAGCGTAGATTTGGGGTTCGTCGAAGCTTTCTTT	CASSVDLGFVEAFF	14	TRBV9	TRBJ1-1	.	.
TGCGCCAGCAGCCGTGAGGGAGGCCCAGATACGCAGTATTTT	CASSREGGPDTQYF	14	TRBV4-3	TRBJ2-3	.	.
TGCAGCGAATCAGGGGATTCGGGCACAGATACGCAGTATTTT	CSESGDSGTDTQYF	14	TRBV29-1	TRBJ2-3	.	.
TGTGCCAGCAGCCTCGATCCTTGGACAGGGACGTATGGCTACACCTTC	CASSLDPWTGTYGYTF	16	TRBV3-1	TRBJ1-2	.	TRBD1
TGTGCCAGCAGCCCGGAGGGGGCGGGGAAAAACATTCAGTACTTC	CASSPEGAGKNIQYF	15	TRBV13	TRBJ2-4	.	.